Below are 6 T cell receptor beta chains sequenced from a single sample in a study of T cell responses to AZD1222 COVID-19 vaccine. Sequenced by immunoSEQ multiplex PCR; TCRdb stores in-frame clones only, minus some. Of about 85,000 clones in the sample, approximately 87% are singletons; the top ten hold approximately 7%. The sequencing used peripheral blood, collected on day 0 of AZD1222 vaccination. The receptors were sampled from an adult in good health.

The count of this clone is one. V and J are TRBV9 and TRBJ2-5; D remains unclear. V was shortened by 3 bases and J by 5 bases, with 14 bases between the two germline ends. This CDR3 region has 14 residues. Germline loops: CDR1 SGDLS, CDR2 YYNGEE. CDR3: CASSAAYGRETQYF. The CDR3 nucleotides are TGTGCCAGCAGCGCGGCCTACGGCCGGGAGACCCAGTACTTC.

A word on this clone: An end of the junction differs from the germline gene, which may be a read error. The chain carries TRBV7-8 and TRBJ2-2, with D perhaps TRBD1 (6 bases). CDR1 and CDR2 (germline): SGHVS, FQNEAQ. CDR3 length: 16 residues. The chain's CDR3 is CASNLQGIENTGELFF. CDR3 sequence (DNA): TGTGCCAGCAACTTACAGGGCATCGAGAACACCGGGGAGCTGTTTTTT.

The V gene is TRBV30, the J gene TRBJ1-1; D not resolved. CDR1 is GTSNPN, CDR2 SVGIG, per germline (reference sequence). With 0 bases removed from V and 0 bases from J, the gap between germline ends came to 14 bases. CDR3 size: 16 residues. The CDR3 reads CAWSVSVAVLNTEAFF. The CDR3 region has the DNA TGTGCCTGGAGTGTATCGGTCGCAGTGTTGAACACTGAAGCTTTCTTT.

The DNA for the CDR3 is TGTGCCAGCTCGGGAGACAACACAGATACGCAGTATTTT. It encodes CASSGDNTDTQYF. The chain is built from TRBV19 and TRBJ2-3, with a possible D match to TRBD2 (6 bases). Deletions cut 9 bases from V and 2 bases from J, with 12 bases between. CDR3 length: 13 amino acids. Germline CDR1 LNHDA, CDR2 SQIVND (reference sequence).

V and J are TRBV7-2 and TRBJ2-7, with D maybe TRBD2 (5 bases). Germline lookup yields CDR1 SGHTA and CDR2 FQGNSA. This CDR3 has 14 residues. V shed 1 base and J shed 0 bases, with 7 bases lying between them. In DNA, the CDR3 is TGTGCCAGCAGCTTAGGCGGGCTCTCCTACGAGCAGTACTTC. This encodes CASSLGGLSYEQYF.

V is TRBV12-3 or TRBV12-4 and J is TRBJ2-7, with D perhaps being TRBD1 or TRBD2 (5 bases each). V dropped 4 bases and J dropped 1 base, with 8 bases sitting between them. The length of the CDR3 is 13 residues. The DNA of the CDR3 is TGTGCCAGCAGTTGGGGACGGTCCTACGAGCAGTACTTC. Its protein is CASSWGRSYEQYF.